The TCR beta chain described here comes from a study of shared clonotypes between healthy human individuals. Note on this clone: Its antigen is currently unknown.

Germline lookup yields CDR1 MNHEY and CDR2 SMNVEV (reference sequence). There are 15 residues in the CDR3. V shed 2 bases, J shed 0 bases, and the junction held 1 base outside the gene matches. TCRdb's table, derived via immunoSEQ multiplex PCR, lists solely in-frame clones and lacks some. The sample gives about 2 million clones, 85% to 95% of which show up once; 0.13% is in the top ten. Study results and caveats: Relative to their counterparts shared across all four donors, non-shared clonotypes exhibited diminished generation probabilities.

The chain links TRBV27 to TRBJ2-7, with 10 positions matching TRBD1. The sequence came from a man between 18 and 35 years old in good health. Sample: naive CD4+ T cells sorted from blood. Specified subset: CD45RA+ positively selected. CDR3 sequence reads: CASSLDRGRSYEQYF. The CDR3 DNA reads as TGTGCCAGCAGTTTAGACAGGGGGCGCTCCTACGAGCAGTACTTC.